Listed below are T cell receptor beta chains from one sample, sequenced in a study of OX40 agonist ivuxolimab in advanced cancers. Assay: immunoSEQ multiplex PCR; the TCRdb copy retains only in-frame clones and omits some. The data contain around 70,000 clones, roughly 89% of them singletons. Source: CD4+ or CD8+ T cells sorted from blood, taken in a trial of the OX40 agonist ivuxolimab. All receptors derive from an adult with an advanced solid tumor such as melanoma, head and neck, liver or kidney cancer. CDR3s include the opening cysteine and the closing phenylalanine or tryptophan. D genes are given only for firm matches. Size tells how often a clone was seen (once, few, many) or the class of an expanded clone, and some rows leave it out.

J gene: TRBJ1-1; clone size: NA; D gene: NA; V gene: TRBV14; CDR3 DNA: TGTGCCAGCACCGTTTGGGCGGGGAACACTGAAGCTTTCTTT; CDR3 protein: CASTVWAGNTEAFF
J gene: TRBJ1-5; clone size: NA; D gene: NA; V gene: TRBV19; CDR3 DNA: TGTGCCAGTAGCGGCAAGGGCAATCAGCCCCAGCATTTT; CDR3 protein: CASSGKGNQPQHF
J gene: TRBJ2-7; clone size: NA; D gene: TRBD1; V gene: TRBV10-1; CDR3 DNA: TGCGCCAGCAGTGACCTACGACAGGGCGGAATCTACGAGCAGTACTTC; CDR3 protein: CASSDLRQGGIYEQYF
J gene: TRBJ2-3; clone size: once; D gene: TRBD1; V gene: TRBV12-5; CDR3 DNA: TGTGCTAGTGGCCAGGGACAGGGGGCCGCAGATACGCAGTATTTT; CDR3 protein: CASGQGQGAADTQYF
J gene: TRBJ2-7; clone size: NA; D gene: TRBD2; V gene: TRBV6-5; CDR3 DNA: TGTGCCAGCAGTCCACGCGGGGGTAGCTCCTACGAGCAGTACTTC; CDR3 protein: CASSPRGGSSYEQYF
J gene: TRBJ2-1; clone size: NA; D gene: NA; V gene: TRBV5-1; CDR3 DNA: TGCGCCAGCAAACTGACGCCCGAGGCAGAGCAGTTCTTC; CDR3 protein: CASKLTPEAEQFF
J gene: TRBJ1-6; clone size: once; D gene: NA; V gene: TRBV28; CDR3 DNA: TGTGCCAGCAACAGGGACTATAATTCACCCCTCCACTTT; CDR3 protein: CASNRDYNSPLHF
J gene: TRBJ2-7; clone size: few; D gene: TRBD1; V gene: TRBV6-5; CDR3 DNA: TGTGCCAGCAGCTTGTGGACAGGGGCCTACGAGCAGTACTTC; CDR3 protein: CASSLWTGAYEQYF
J gene: TRBJ2-4; clone size: NA; D gene: TRBD1; V gene: TRBV4-1; CDR3 DNA: TGCGCCAGCAGCCAACGGACGCCGGGACAGGGAAGCATTCAGTACTTC; CDR3 protein: CASSQRTPGQGSIQYF
J gene: TRBJ2-2; clone size: NA; D gene: TRBD2; V gene: TRBV10-2; CDR3 DNA: TGCGCCAGCACCCTATGGGGGGGGACTAGCGTCCCCGGGGAGCTGTTTTTT; CDR3 protein: CASTLWGGTSVPGELFF
J gene: TRBJ2-2; clone size: NA; D gene: TRBD1; V gene: TRBV7-3; CDR3 DNA: TGTGCCAGCAGCGGGACAGGGGGTATCGCCGGGGAGCTGTTTTTT; CDR3 protein: CASSGTGGIAGELFF
J gene: TRBJ2-7; clone size: NA; D gene: TRBD2; V gene: TRBV7-8; CDR3 DNA: TGTGCCAGCAGCATCCGTAGCGGGGGGGCCGGAGAGCAGTACTTC; CDR3 protein: CASSIRSGGAGEQYF
J gene: TRBJ2-1; clone size: NA; D gene: TRBD1; V gene: TRBV12-5; CDR3 DNA: TGTGCTAGTGGCCTAACACGAGGACAGGCGGACAATGAGCAGTTCTTC; CDR3 protein: CASGLTRGQADNEQFF
J gene: TRBJ2-1; clone size: NA; D gene: NA; V gene: TRBV10-2; CDR3 DNA: TGCGCCAGCAGTGAGTCAGGGAGCGAGCAGTTCTTC; CDR3 protein: CASSESGSEQFF
J gene: TRBJ2-7; clone size: few; D gene: NA; V gene: TRBV15; CDR3 DNA: TGTGCCACCAGCAGAGAGGATTTTACCTCCTACGAGCAGTACTTC; CDR3 protein: CATSREDFTSYEQYF
J gene: TRBJ2-1; clone size: NA; D gene: TRBD2; V gene: TRBV28; CDR3 DNA: TGTGCCAGCAGTCAAACTAGCGGGGGGGGATTCTACAATGAGCAGTTCTTC; CDR3 protein: CASSQTSGGGFYNEQFF
J gene: TRBJ1-1; clone size: few; D gene: NA; V gene: TRBV18; CDR3 DNA: TGTGCCAGCTCAGCCACAGGGAACACTGAAGCTTTCTTT; CDR3 protein: CASSATGNTEAFF
J gene: TRBJ2-7; clone size: NA; D gene: NA; V gene: TRBV27; CDR3 DNA: TGTGCCAGCAGTTCTCCCAGGGGATACGAGCAGTACTTC; CDR3 protein: CASSSPRGYEQYF
J gene: TRBJ2-5; clone size: NA; D gene: NA; V gene: TRBV2; CDR3 DNA: TGTGCCAGCATGGCGGCTCAAAACCAAGAGACCCAGTACTTC; CDR3 protein: CASMAAQNQETQYF
J gene: TRBJ2-7; clone size: NA; D gene: TRBD1; V gene: TRBV2; CDR3 DNA: TGTGCCAGCAGTGAAGTCTCCGGGACAGGCGAAGAGCAGTACTTC; CDR3 protein: CASSEVSGTGEEQYF
J gene: TRBJ1-1; clone size: NA; D gene: TRBD1; V gene: TRBV6-5; CDR3 DNA: TGTGCCAGCAGTTTGGGACAGCCACCCATGAACACTGAAGCTTTCTTT; CDR3 protein: CASSLGQPPMNTEAFF
J gene: TRBJ1-2; clone size: NA; D gene: NA; V gene: TRBV19; CDR3 DNA: TGTGCCAGTAGCCTACAGGGCAGACCTAACTATGGCTACACCTTC; CDR3 protein: CASSLQGRPNYGYTF
J gene: TRBJ2-1; clone size: NA; D gene: NA; V gene: TRBV4-1; CDR3 DNA: TGCGCCAGCAAGTGGCGGATGGGCTCCTACAATGAGCAGTTCTTC; CDR3 protein: CASKWRMGSYNEQFF
J gene: TRBJ2-7; clone size: NA; D gene: TRBD1; V gene: TRBV15; CDR3 DNA: TGTGCCACCAGTGCGTTTACAGGGGGTGACCAATCTTACGAGCAGTACTTC; CDR3 protein: CATSAFTGGDQSYEQYF
J gene: TRBJ1-2; clone size: once; D gene: NA; V gene: TRBV29-1; CDR3 DNA: TGCAGCGTCGAACCCAGGGGTGGGTATAGCTATGGCTACACCTTC; CDR3 protein: CSVEPRGGYSYGYTF
J gene: TRBJ2-1; clone size: NA; D gene: TRBD2; V gene: TRBV6-5; CDR3 DNA: TGTGCCAGCAAGCTAGCGGACAATGAGCAGTTCTTC; CDR3 protein: CASKLADNEQFF
J gene: TRBJ2-7; clone size: NA; D gene: NA; V gene: TRBV29-1; CDR3 DNA: TGCAGCGTTCGGGAGTACGAGCAGTACTTC; CDR3 protein: CSVREYEQYF
J gene: TRBJ2-7; clone size: NA; D gene: NA; V gene: TRBV28; CDR3 DNA: TGTGCCAGCAGCCGGGTCCTCATCTCCTACGAGCAGTACTTC; CDR3 protein: CASSRVLISYEQYF
J gene: TRBJ2-2; clone size: NA; D gene: NA; V gene: TRBV21-1; CDR3 DNA: TGTGCCAGCAGCACTCCCGGACAGGGGGAACACACCGGGGAGCTGTTTTTT; CDR3 protein: CASSTPGQGEHTGELFF
J gene: TRBJ1-2; clone size: NA; D gene: NA; V gene: TRBV28; CDR3 DNA: TGTGCCAGCACCTCAAGCGGAAGGGGACATGGCTACACCTTC; CDR3 protein: CASTSSGRGHGYTF
J gene: TRBJ1-1; clone size: NA; D gene: NA; V gene: TRBV18; CDR3 DNA: TGTGCCAGCTCACCCAGCCATGAAGCTTTCTTT; CDR3 protein: CASSPSHEAFF
J gene: TRBJ2-1; clone size: once; D gene: TRBD1; V gene: TRBV10-3; CDR3 DNA: TGTGCCATCAAAGCGCACCGGGACAGGGGGCAAGATGAGCAGTTCTTC; CDR3 protein: CAIKAHRDRGQDEQFF
J gene: TRBJ1-1; clone size: NA; D gene: NA; V gene: TRBV28; CDR3 DNA: TGTGCCAGCAGTTCAGGCCAGACTGTGAACACTGAAGCTTTCTTT; CDR3 protein: CASSSGQTVNTEAFF
J gene: TRBJ2-7; clone size: NA; D gene: NA; V gene: TRBV27; CDR3 DNA: TGTGCCAGCAGTTACTCGACCTCCTACGAGCAGTACTTC; CDR3 protein: CASSYSTSYEQYF
J gene: TRBJ2-1; clone size: NA; D gene: TRBD2; V gene: TRBV9; CDR3 DNA: TGTGCCAGCAGCGTAGGTAGCGGGAGAGGTAATGAGCAGTTCTTC; CDR3 protein: CASSVGSGRGNEQFF
J gene: TRBJ2-2; clone size: NA; D gene: NA; V gene: TRBV5-1; CDR3 DNA: TGCGCCAGCAGCTTGCAGTTAGAAGAGCTGTTTTTT; CDR3 protein: CASSLQLEELFF
J gene: TRBJ2-3; clone size: NA; D gene: TRBD2; V gene: TRBV5-4; CDR3 DNA: TGTGCCAGCAGCTTGGGGACTAGCGGGGGCACAGATACGCAGTATTTT; CDR3 protein: CASSLGTSGGTDTQYF
J gene: TRBJ2-7; clone size: NA; D gene: NA; V gene: TRBV28; CDR3 DNA: TGTGCCAGCAGTTTATGGTATTCCAGGGTAATCGTTGGCGAGTTGGGATCCTACGAGCAGTACTTC; CDR3 protein: CASSLWYSRVIVGELGSYEQYF
J gene: TRBJ2-2; clone size: NA; D gene: NA; V gene: TRBV7-3; CDR3 DNA: TGTGCCAGCGGCCCAAACACCGGGGAGCTGTTTTTT; CDR3 protein: CASGPNTGELFF
J gene: TRBJ1-5; clone size: NA; D gene: TRBD1; V gene: TRBV5-1; CDR3 DNA: TGCGCCAGCAGCCCCCAGGGACAGGGGGCAGGGCAGCCCCAGCATTTT; CDR3 protein: CASSPQGQGAGQPQHF
J gene: TRBJ2-3; clone size: few; D gene: NA; V gene: TRBV7-9; CDR3 DNA: TGTGCCAGCAGCCCCCTCGGGGGCCCAGATACGCAGTATTTT; CDR3 protein: CASSPLGGPDTQYF
J gene: TRBJ1-3; clone size: NA; D gene: NA; V gene: TRBV5-6; CDR3 DNA: TGTGCCAGCAGCTCCGCAAAAAACACCATATATTTT; CDR3 protein: CASSSAKNTIYF